The rows below give T cell receptor beta chains drawn from one sample of a study of cytomegalovirus exposure and HLA in healthy donors. Produced via immunoSEQ multiplex PCR; TCRdb's table is partial and in-frame only. The repertoire holds under 150,000 clones, around 78% seen once, with around 1.9% in the top ten. The sequencing input was PBMCs. Source of these receptors: a woman between 45 and 65 years old in good health and CMV-seronegative. CDR3s include the opening cysteine and the closing phenylalanine or tryptophan. A D gene is named only where the DNA matches it firmly. Clone size, where shown, is once, few, many, or a class for clones that have expanded.

abundance: NA; j_gene: TRBJ1-2; v_gene: TRBV7-7; d_gene: NA; CDR3aa: CAPGGMVGYTF; CDR3nt: TGTGCACCCGGGGGAATGGTGGGCTACACCTTC
abundance: once; j_gene: TRBJ2-5; v_gene: TRBV19; d_gene: NA; CDR3aa: CASKPTTLSWTQYF; CDR3nt: TGTGCCAGTAAGCCAACTACATTGTCCTGGACCCAGTACTTC
abundance: NA; j_gene: TRBJ2-1; v_gene: TRBV7-3; d_gene: TRBD2; CDR3aa: CASSRKSGGNSYNEQFF; CDR3nt: TGTGCCAGCAGCCGAAAAAGCGGGGGTAACTCCTACAATGAGCAGTTCTTC
abundance: few; j_gene: TRBJ1-1; v_gene: TRBV4-1; d_gene: TRBD1; CDR3aa: CASSQDHPFPGQLNTEAFF; CDR3nt: TGCGCCAGCAGCCAAGATCACCCCTTTCCGGGACAGTTGAACACTGAAGCTTTCTTT
abundance: NA; j_gene: TRBJ2-2; v_gene: TRBV2; d_gene: TRBD2; CDR3aa: CASSLGLAGELFF; CDR3nt: TGTGCCAGCAGTCTCGGACTAGCCGGGGAGCTGTTTTTT
abundance: NA; j_gene: TRBJ2-3; v_gene: TRBV9; d_gene: NA; CDR3aa: CASSPTSEAELSTDTQYF; CDR3nt: TGTGCCAGCAGCCCAACCTCGGAAGCGGAACTAAGCACAGATACGCAGTATTTT
abundance: once; j_gene: TRBJ1-4; v_gene: TRBV19; d_gene: NA; CDR3aa: CASSIDGGANEKLFF; CDR3nt: TGTGCCAGTAGTATAGACGGGGGGGCGAATGAAAAACTGTTTTTT
abundance: NA; j_gene: TRBJ2-7; v_gene: TRBV10-1; d_gene: NA; CDR3aa: CASSAGFERVFSYEQYF; CDR3nt: TGCGCCAGCAGTGCGGGGTTCGAGCGGGTATTCTCCTACGAGCAGTACTTC
abundance: NA; j_gene: TRBJ1-2; v_gene: TRBV6-5; d_gene: TRBD1; CDR3aa: CASTDLQGGRGYTF; CDR3nt: TGTGCCAGCACCGACTTGCAGGGGGGAAGGGGCTACACCTTC
abundance: NA; j_gene: TRBJ1-1; v_gene: TRBV7-9; d_gene: NA; CDR3aa: CASSSDSPEAFF; CDR3nt: TGTGCCAGCAGCTCGGACAGCCCCGAAGCTTTCTTT
abundance: NA; j_gene: TRBJ2-1; v_gene: TRBV7-3; d_gene: TRBD2; CDR3aa: CASSRLGTSGHNEQFF; CDR3nt: TGTGCCAGCAGTCGACTCGGGACTAGCGGACACAATGAGCAGTTCTTC
abundance: NA; j_gene: TRBJ2-7; v_gene: TRBV11-2; d_gene: NA; CDR3aa: CASSELRLFTYEQYF; CDR3nt: TGTGCCAGCAGCGAGTTAAGATTATTTACCTACGAGCAGTACTTC
abundance: few; j_gene: TRBJ2-5; v_gene: TRBV5-5; d_gene: NA; CDR3aa: CASSKFTGTIQETQYF; CDR3nt: TGTGCCAGCAGCAAATTCACCGGGACAATACAAGAGACCCAGTACTTC
abundance: NA; j_gene: TRBJ2-1; v_gene: TRBV6-1; d_gene: NA; CDR3aa: CASLLGGRQFF; CDR3nt: TGTGCCAGCCTCCTAGGTGGGAGACAGTTCTTC
abundance: NA; j_gene: TRBJ2-3; v_gene: TRBV5-8; d_gene: TRBD2; CDR3aa: CASSLAALAGRQQYF; CDR3nt: TGTGCCAGCAGCTTGGCCGCTCTAGCGGGCCGACAGCAGTATTTT
abundance: NA; j_gene: TRBJ1-6; v_gene: TRBV25-1; d_gene: TRBD1; CDR3aa: CASMDRGLGNSPLHF; CDR3nt: TGTGCCAGTATGGACAGGGGACTTGGAAATTCACCCCTCCACTTT
abundance: NA; j_gene: TRBJ2-1; v_gene: TRBV11-3; d_gene: TRBD1; CDR3aa: CASSSGLGGQGDTSYNEQFF; CDR3nt: TGTGCCAGCAGCTCGGGGCTGGGCGGACAGGGAGATACCTCCTACAATGAGCAGTTCTTC
abundance: NA; j_gene: TRBJ2-3; v_gene: TRBV7-2; d_gene: NA; CDR3aa: CASSRSTLWTDTQYF; CDR3nt: TGTGCCAGCAGCCGCTCCACACTTTGGACTGATACGCAGTATTTT
abundance: NA; j_gene: TRBJ2-1; v_gene: TRBV5-1; d_gene: TRBD2; CDR3aa: CASSGRTSGYNEQFF; CDR3nt: TGCGCCAGCAGCGGAAGGACTAGCGGCTACAATGAGCAGTTCTTC
abundance: NA; j_gene: TRBJ1-1; v_gene: TRBV9; d_gene: NA; CDR3aa: CASSVESVMNTEAFF; CDR3nt: TGTGCCAGCAGCGTAGAATCAGTCATGAACACTGAAGCTTTCTTT
abundance: NA; j_gene: TRBJ2-7; v_gene: TRBV5-1; d_gene: TRBD2; CDR3aa: CASSLRLAGVEQYF; CDR3nt: TGCGCCAGCAGCTTGAGACTAGCGGGAGTCGAGCAGTACTTC
abundance: NA; j_gene: TRBJ1-5; v_gene: TRBV7-9; d_gene: NA; CDR3aa: CASSLGRDQPQHF; CDR3nt: TGTGCCAGCAGCTTAGGTCGAGATCAGCCCCAGCATTTT
abundance: NA; j_gene: TRBJ2-5; v_gene: TRBV6-1; d_gene: NA; CDR3aa: CASSEPRLLVGIGEETQYF; CDR3nt: TGTGCCAGCAGTGAACCTAGGCTGCTTGTCGGGATCGGGGAAGAGACCCAGTACTTC
abundance: NA; j_gene: TRBJ2-6; v_gene: TRBV25-1; d_gene: NA; CDR3aa: CASRAPGYGANVLTF; CDR3nt: TGTGCCAGCAGGGCCCCAGGGTATGGGGCCAACGTCCTGACTTTC
abundance: NA; j_gene: TRBJ1-5; v_gene: TRBV30; d_gene: NA; CDR3aa: CAWSVRDGYQPQHF; CDR3nt: TGTGCCTGGAGTGTACGGGATGGGTATCAGCCCCAGCATTTT
abundance: NA; j_gene: TRBJ1-5; v_gene: TRBV4-3; d_gene: TRBD1; CDR3aa: CASSQDGRGRGQPQHF; CDR3nt: TGCGCCAGCAGCCAAGATGGCAGGGGGCGAGGGCAGCCCCAGCATTTT